This T cell receptor beta chain was captured by sequencing in a study of CD8+ T cells in alopecia areata (dated 2018 in TCRdb). With respect to the entire study: The treated patients took part in an open-label pilot trial in which moderate-to-severe alopecia areata was treated with oral tofacitinib at 5 to 10 mg twice daily. Tofacitinib was administered for 6 to 18 months, and 6 months of follow-up off drug were then conducted to assess delayed response and recurrence. The SALT score, which quantifies the percentage of affected scalp surface area, was used to measure disease severity in treated patients. To study T cell clonal expansion in alopecia areata, the researchers applied high-throughput TCRbeta sequencing to both the C3H/HeJ mouse model and human patients. In humans, TCRbeta sequencing was performed on scalp tissue and on sorted CD4+ and CD8+ peripheral blood T cells from healthy controls and from patients with patchy or totalis/universalis alopecia areata. Tofacitinib-treated patients had biopsies at baseline and at 4 and 24 weeks of treatment, with a later scalp biopsy in several patients. Clonality in the scalp was compared among normal scalp (n=4), patchy alopecia areata scalp (n=8), and alopecia totalis/universalis scalp (n=8). RNA was extracted with the PAXgene miRNA kit for fixed scalp, the miRNeasy kit for PBMCs, and the RNeasy kit for mouse skin. immunoSEQ multiplex PCR using 35 Vbeta forward primers and 13 Jbeta reverse primers was used to amplify TCRbeta CDR3 regions. The study at large found these results: Unlike mouse skin, which is dominated by gammadelta T cells, normal human skin has resident alphabeta T cells that are also sequenced, and this complicates analysis of the scalp TCR repertoire. Many expanded lesional clones persisted in scalp and blood during tofacitinib treatment, which may partly explain relapse after stopping treatment. Compared with normal scalp, lesional scalp, particularly in alopecia totalis/universalis, had higher clonality and more expanded CD8+ clones, which suggests antigenic drive. Tofacitinib significantly lowered scalp clonality and the number of expanded CD8+ clones among the top 100 scalp clones. TCR sequences shared between patients were less clear than in mice, possibly partly because of HLA diversity in the patient population. Because the treated cohort was small and had only one nonresponder, larger studies are needed to examine links between baseline CD8+ expansion and response.

Libraries were prepared through the immunoSEQ multiplex PCR assay. RNA was extracted from all samples and reverse transcribed into cDNA, which served as template for TCR sequencing. First-strand cDNA was synthesized with SuperScript III using a 2:1 mix of oligo-dT and random hexamers. A synthetic immune receptor repertoire was used to assess amplification bias, and residual bias was removed computationally. The source study handled its data this way. Raw reads were preprocessed to remove errors, and CDR3 was defined by IMGT conventions from the conserved cysteine to phenylalanine. To get clonality, Shannon entropy was normalized by log2 of the number of productive unique TCRs and the result was subtracted from 1. CD4 or CD8 identity of scalp clones was inferred by cross-referencing scalp TCRbeta sequences with sorted blood CD4 and CD8 repertoires. TCRdb provides this immuneACCESS table in a form limited to in-frame rearrangements. Some clones are lacking; in checked studies, under half of them reflect an unresolved V gene, and why the rest are absent is not known. V and J calls plus clone size are reproduced from that table; the DNA served to infer D and trimming. For this sample the table gives fewer than 250,000 clones, of which roughly two fifths were detected only once. 2% to 3% of the sample comes from the top ten.

Remarks on this clone: Its antigen is not yet known. One base away there is no much larger clone; base qualities are not given.

Compared with germline, V lacks 5 bases and J lacks 2 bases; bases without a gene match: 6. Per the germline V gene (reference sequence), SEHNR is the CDR1 and FQNEAQ is the CDR2. The cysteine opens and the phenylalanine closes a CDR3 of 15 amino acids. Only CDR3 DNA is held: 45 bases, read in frame from base 1. What this sample's treatment or condition label stands for: oral pan-JAK inhibitor, 5-10 mg twice daily. Lesional scalp punch biopsies and peripheral blood were collected from alopecia areata patients. PBMCs were isolated by density centrifugation and stained for CD3, CD4 and CD8, and CD4+ and CD8+ T cells were sorted on a FACSAria.

The chain was built from TRBV7-9 and TRBJ2-1; the central 7 bases match TRBD1. This specimen consisted of CD4+ T cells sorted from blood, obtained around week 37, from a patient treated with tofacitinib. This sequence was found in a human donor with alopecia areata. The sequenced DNA: TGTGCCAGCAGCCCTACGGGACAGACCTACAATGAGCAGTTCTTC. This gives the protein CASSPTGQTYNEQFF.